The rows below give T cell receptor beta chains drawn from one sample of a study of cytomegalovirus exposure and HLA in healthy donors. Data came from immunoSEQ multiplex PCR; TCRdb stores just in-frame clones and leaves some out. The profile covers 120,000 to 150,000 clones, with about 74% appearing a single time and roughly 2% taken by the ten largest. The specimen was PBMCs. These receptors all come from a woman in her thirties or forties in good health and CMV-seronegative. CDR3s include the opening cysteine and the closing phenylalanine or tryptophan. A D gene is named only where the DNA matches it firmly. Some rows have no size entry. The others give once, few or many, or a class for an expanded clone.

- - TRBJ1-2 TRBV21-1 TGTGCCAGCAACGCCGACAGGTCTAGTTATGGCTACACCTTC CASNADRSSYGYTF
- TRBD1 TRBJ1-2 TRBV5-1 TGCGCCAGCAGCACGACGGGACAGGGGGGGAACTATGGCTACACCTTC CASSTTGQGGNYGYTF
- - TRBJ2-7 TRBV21-1 TGTGCCAGCACCTTGGGGGGGGGTAGCTACGAGCAGTACTTC CASTLGGGSYEQYF
- TRBD2 TRBJ2-1 TRBV2 TGTGCCAGCAGGAAAGGGTGGCTAGCGGGGCCAAGGGAGCAGTTCTTC CASRKGWLAGPREQFF
- TRBD1 TRBJ2-7 TRBV6-5 TGTGCCAGCAGATGGGGGACAGGGGTTAACGAGCAGTACTTC CASRWGTGVNEQYF
- - TRBJ2-5 TRBV2 TGTGCCAGCAGTGAATCTAGGCCCCTAGCAGACTTTGTACACCAAGAGACCCAGTACTTC CASSESRPLADFVHQETQYF
- - TRBJ1-4 TRBV28 TGTGCCAGCAGTTCCCCACAGGGAAATAATGAAAAACTGTTTTTT CASSSPQGNNEKLFF
- - TRBJ1-1 TRBV30 TGTGCCTGGAGTGTACGTTTGGCCTCCGAAGCTTTCTTT CAWSVRLASEAFF
- - TRBJ2-7 TRBV19 TGTGCCAGTAGAACCCGAGGGGCAGCGGGCGGCGAGCAGTACTTC CASRTRGAAGGEQYF
few - TRBJ1-4 TRBV19 TGTGCCAGTAGTATCACGGGGGTTAATGAAAAACTGTTTTTT CASSITGVNEKLFF
- - TRBJ1-2 TRBV4-1 TGCGCCAGCAGCCAATTTAGCGGGGTTAACTATGGCTACACCTTC CASSQFSGVNYGYTF
- - TRBJ1-5 TRBV19 TGTGCCAGTAGTATCGGGCAGACCGGGAGTCAGCCCCAGCATTTT CASSIGQTGSQPQHF
- TRBD2 TRBJ2-7 TRBV5-8 TGTGCCAGCAGCTTGATGCTAGCGGGAGGCAACTCCTACGAGCAGTACTTC CASSLMLAGGNSYEQYF
- - TRBJ2-5 TRBV5-4 TGTGCCAGCAGCTTGGTCGAAGAGACCCAGTACTTC CASSLVEETQYF
- TRBD1 TRBJ1-1 TRBV19 TGTGCCAGTAGCCTCTCCCCGGGACAGGGGGGTCAGAACACTGAAGCTTTCTTT CASSLSPGQGGQNTEAFF
- - TRBJ1-1 TRBV5-1 TGCGCCAGCAGCTGGACGACAGCCACCATGAACACTGAAGCTTTCTTT CASSWTTATMNTEAFF
- - TRBJ1-4 TRBV7-6 TGTGCCAGCAGCCCCCATGCAACTAATGAAAAACTGTTTTTT CASSPHATNEKLFF
- TRBD1 TRBJ1-1 TRBV5-1 TGCGCCAGCAGCCAGACAGGGAGGAACACTGAAGCTTTCTTT CASSQTGRNTEAFF
few - TRBJ1-1 TRBV5-6 TGTGCCAGCAGCCCACAGCCGAACACTGAAGCTTTCTTT CASSPQPNTEAFF
- TRBD1 TRBJ2-7 TRBV7-9 TGTTCCAGCAGCTTATCCGGACAGGGGGCGTACGAGCAGTACTTC CSSSLSGQGAYEQYF
- TRBD1 TRBJ2-5 TRBV6-5 TGTGCCAGCAGTTCCTTAGGGACAGGGTCGGAGACCCAGTACTTC CASSSLGTGSETQYF
- - TRBJ1-2 TRBV5-6 TGTGCCAGTGATCTCGCGGGTCAGGGGATGGGCTATCGCTACACCTTC CASDLAGQGMGYRYTF
- - TRBJ2-1 TRBV4-1 TGCGCCAGCAGCCAAGAGGGCGGGGCCTACAATGAGCAGTTCTTC CASSQEGGAYNEQFF
- - TRBJ2-3 TRBV4-1 TGCGCCAGCAGCCAAAATGGGGCTATGGTAAGCACAGATACGCAGTATTTT CASSQNGAMVSTDTQYF
- TRBD1 TRBJ2-7 TRBV19 TGTGCCAGTAGCCCGACAGGGAGCTACGAGCAGTACTTC CASSPTGSYEQYF
- - TRBJ2-1 TRBV9 TGTGCCAGCAGCGGTTTCGGGCGAGGGAACAATGAGCAGTTCTTC CASSGFGRGNNEQFF
few - TRBJ2-1 TRBV14 TGTGCCAGCAGCCTCCTTTCCGAGCAGTTCTTC CASSLLSEQFF
- - TRBJ1-3 TRBV5-6 TGTGCCAGTTGTCACGGGACTGGAAACACCATATATTTT CASCHGTGNTIYF
- TRBD1 TRBJ2-7 TRBV27 TGTGCCAGCAGTCCTAGGACAGGGGGCCCCTCATACGAGCAGTACTTC CASSPRTGGPSYEQYF
- TRBD1 TRBJ2-3 TRBV2 TGTGCCAGCAGCCGGGGACAGGGGAGCACAGATACGCAGTATTTT CASSRGQGSTDTQYF
- - TRBJ1-5 TRBV5-8 TGTGCCAGCAGCTTCTATCAGCCCCAGCATTTT CASSFYQPQHF
few TRBD2 TRBJ2-3 TRBV5-4 TGTGCCAGCAGCGGATCAGCGGGAGGGAGCACAGATACGCAGTATTTT CASSGSAGGSTDTQYF
- - TRBJ1-2 TRBV4-1 TGCGCCAGCAGCCCCCCAACCCCACTAGATTTTCCATATGGCTACACCTTC CASSPPTPLDFPYGYTF
- - TRBJ1-2 TRBV6-5 TGTGCCAGCAGTTACTCCGATGGAGACCGCTATGGCTACACCTTC CASSYSDGDRYGYTF
- - TRBJ2-3 TRBV11-2 TGTGCCAGCAGCTTAGGACTCGAGGATACGCAGTATTTT CASSLGLEDTQYF
once TRBD2 TRBJ2-1 TRBV28 TGTGCCAGCAGTTTCGGACTAGCGGGGTCTTGGAATGAGCAGTTCTTC CASSFGLAGSWNEQFF
once - TRBJ1-5 TRBV27 TGTGCCAGCCGTTTGCAGGGAAGCAATCAGCCCCAGCATTTT CASRLQGSNQPQHF
- TRBD1 TRBJ1-3 TRBV12-5 TGTGCTAGTGGTTTGGTACTGCGACCCAGGGGACAGGGAGGAAACACCATATATTTT CASGLVLRPRGQGGNTIYF
- - TRBJ1-2 TRBV5-1 TGCGCCAGCAGCTTCAATCCCTGGGCAGTTCGGGGCTACACCTTC CASSFNPWAVRGYTF
- TRBD1 TRBJ2-5 TRBV10-1 TGCGCCAGCAGTTCAGGGGGCCAAGAGACCCAGTACTTC CASSSGGQETQYF
once - TRBJ1-5 TRBV6-6 TGTGCCAGCAGTTACGTACAGAATCAGCCCCAGCATTTT CASSYVQNQPQHF
once - TRBJ2-1 TRBV18 TGTGCCAGCTCCCCACCTTGGACACCCTCCTACAATGAGCAGTTCTTC CASSPPWTPSYNEQFF
once TRBD2 TRBJ2-1 TRBV7-9 TGTGCCAGCAGCTTAGCCGATGGGAGCGGGGGGCACTACAATGAGCAGTTCTTC CASSLADGSGGHYNEQFF
- - TRBJ2-7 TRBV28 TGTGCCAGCAGGACCGACAGTCACGAGCAGTACTTC CASRTDSHEQYF
- TRBD1 TRBJ1-5 TRBV6-1 TGTGCCAGCAGTGAATTTAGACAGGGGGTTCAGCCCCAGCATTTT CASSEFRQGVQPQHF
- - TRBJ1-2 TRBV6-1 TGTGCCAGCAGCGAACCAGCTAACTATGGCTACACCTTC CASSEPANYGYTF
- TRBD1 TRBJ2-4 TRBV2 TGTGCCAGCAGTCTTGGACAGGTCAACAAAAACATTCAGTACTTC CASSLGQVNKNIQYF
- TRBD1 TRBJ2-6 TRBV19 TGTGCCAGTAGTTCTCAGGGGGCGCACGGGGCCAACGTCCTGACTTTC CASSSQGAHGANVLTF
few - TRBJ1-5 TRBV5-1 TGCGCCAGCAGCCCCGGACAGAATAATCAGCCCCAGCATTTT CASSPGQNNQPQHF